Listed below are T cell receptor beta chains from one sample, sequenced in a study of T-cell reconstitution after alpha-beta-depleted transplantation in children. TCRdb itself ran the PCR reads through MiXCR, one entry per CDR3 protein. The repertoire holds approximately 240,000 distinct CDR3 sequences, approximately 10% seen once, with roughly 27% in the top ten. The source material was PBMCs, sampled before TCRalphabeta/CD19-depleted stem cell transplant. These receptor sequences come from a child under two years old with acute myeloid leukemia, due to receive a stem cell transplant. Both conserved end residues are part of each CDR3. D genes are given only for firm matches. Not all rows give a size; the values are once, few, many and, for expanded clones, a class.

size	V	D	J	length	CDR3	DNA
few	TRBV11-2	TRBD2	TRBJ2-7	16	CASSLGLASRVGEQYF	TGTGCCAGCAGCCTTGGACTAGCTTCACGGGTGGGGGAGCAGTACTTC
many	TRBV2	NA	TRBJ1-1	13	CASSGGARTEAFF	TGTGCCAGCAGTGGGGGGGCCCGCACTGAAGCTTTCTTT
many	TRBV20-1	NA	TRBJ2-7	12	CSARQDPLEQYF	TGCAGTGCTAGACAGGATCCCCTCGAGCAGTACTTC
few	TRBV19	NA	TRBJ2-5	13	CASRVRSGETQYF	TGTGCCAGTAGGGTTAGAAGTGGGGAGACCCAGTACTTC
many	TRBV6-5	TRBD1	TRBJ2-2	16	CASSYIGQANTGELFF	TGTGCCAGCAGTTACATAGGACAGGCGAACACCGGGGAGCTGTTTTTT
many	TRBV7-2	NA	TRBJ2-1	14	CASSPRDFYNEQFF	TGTGCCAGCAGCCCCCGGGACTTTTACAATGAGCAGTTCTTC
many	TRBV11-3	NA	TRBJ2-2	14	CASSTQENTGELFF	TGTGCCAGCAGCACGCAGGAGAACACCGGGGAGCTGTTTTTT
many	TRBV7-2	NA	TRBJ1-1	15	CASSFQGHSNTEAFF	TGTGCCAGCAGCTTTCAGGGACACTCGAACACTGAAGCTTTCTTT
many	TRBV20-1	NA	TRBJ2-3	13	CSASSGAADTQYF	TGCAGTGCTAGTTCGGGAGCCGCAGATACGCAGTATTTT
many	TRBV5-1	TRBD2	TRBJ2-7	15	CASSTGLAFPSEQYF	TGCGCCAGCAGCACCGGACTAGCCTTCCCTTCGGAGCAGTACTTC
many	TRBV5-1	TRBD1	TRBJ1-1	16	CASSPRADRGATEAFF	TGCGCCAGCAGCCCCCGTGCGGACAGGGGCGCCACTGAAGCTTTCTTT
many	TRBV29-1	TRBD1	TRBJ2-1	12	CSERTGGSEQFF	TGCAGCGAGCGGACAGGGGGAAGTGAGCAGTTCTTC
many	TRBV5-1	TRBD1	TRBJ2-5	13	CASMGQPRETQYF	TGCGCCAGCATGGGACAGCCGCGGGAGACCCAGTACTTC
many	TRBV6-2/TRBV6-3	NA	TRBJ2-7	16	CASSFPDKGSSYEQYF	TGTGCCAGCAGTTTCCCGGACAAAGGCAGCTCCTACGAGCAGTACTTC
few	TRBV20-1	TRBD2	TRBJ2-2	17	CSARSRWEREVWGELFF	TGCAGTGCTAGATCCCGGTGGGAGCGGGAGGTATGGGGGGAGCTGTTTTTT
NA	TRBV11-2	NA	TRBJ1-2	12	CASSLVYRDYTF	TGTGCCAGCAGCTTAGTTTACAGGGACTACACCTTC
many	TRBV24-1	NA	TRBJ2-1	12	CATSKVGNEQFF	TGTGCCACCAGTAAAGTGGGGAATGAGCAGTTCTTC
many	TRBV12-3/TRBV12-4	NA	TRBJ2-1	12	CASSPARNEQFF	TGTGCCAGCAGCCCGGCCCGCAATGAGCAGTTCTTC
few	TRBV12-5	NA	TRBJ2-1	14	CASGAEMSYNEQFF	TGTGCTAGTGGCGCGGAAATGTCCTACAATGAGCAGTTCTTC
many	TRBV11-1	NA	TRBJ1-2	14	CASSPHRAGYGYTF	TGTGCCAGCAGCCCCCACAGGGCAGGCTATGGCTACACCTTC
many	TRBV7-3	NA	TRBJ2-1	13	CASSLTGFDEQFF	TGTGCCAGCAGCTTAACAGGTTTTGATGAGCAGTTCTTC
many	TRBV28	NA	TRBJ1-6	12	CASSISSSPLHF	TGTGCCAGCAGTATCAGCTCCTCACCCCTCCACTTT
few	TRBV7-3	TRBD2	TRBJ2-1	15	CASSSGGDPGNEQFF	TGTGCCAGCAGCTCGGGGGGGGATCCGGGCAATGAGCAGTTCTTC
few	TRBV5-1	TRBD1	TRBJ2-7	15	CASSSTDRSFHEQYF	TGCGCCAGCAGCTCGACGGACAGGTCTTTTCACGAGCAGTACTTC
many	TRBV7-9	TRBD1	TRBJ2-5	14	CASSTYRGEETQYF	TGTGCCAGCAGTACATACAGGGGGGAAGAGACCCAGTACTTC
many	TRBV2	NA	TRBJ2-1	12	CASNRPKGEQFF	TGTGCCAGCAACCGCCCCAAGGGTGAGCAGTTCTTC
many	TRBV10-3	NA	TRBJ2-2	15	CAISERRLNTGELFF	TGTGCCATCAGTGAACGTCGGCTAAACACCGGGGAGCTGTTTTTT
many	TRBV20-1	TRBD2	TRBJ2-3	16	CSARRLAGDGTDTQYF	TGCAGTGCTAGGCGCTTAGCGGGGGATGGGACAGATACGCAGTATTTT
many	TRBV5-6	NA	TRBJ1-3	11	CASSLWNTIYF	TGTGCCAGCAGCTTGTGGAACACCATATATTTT
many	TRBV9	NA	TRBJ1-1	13	CASSVDADTEAFF	TGTGCCAGCAGCGTAGATGCGGACACTGAAGCTTTCTTT
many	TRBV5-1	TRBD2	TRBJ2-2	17	CASRLRAGFANTGELFF	TGCGCCAGCAGGCTTAGAGCGGGATTCGCGAACACCGGGGAGCTGTTTTTT
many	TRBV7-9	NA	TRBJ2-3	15	CASTSSTASTDTQYF	TGTGCCAGCACTTCCAGTACTGCTAGCACAGATACGCAGTATTTT
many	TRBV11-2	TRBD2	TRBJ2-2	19	CASSPRGSGRPLNTGELFF	TGTGCCAGCAGCCCACGAGGGAGCGGGAGGCCTTTGAACACCGGGGAGCTGTTTTTT
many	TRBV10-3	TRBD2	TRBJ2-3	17	CAISIGTSGTNTDTQYF	TGTGCCATCAGTATAGGGACTAGCGGGACGAACACAGATACGCAGTATTTT
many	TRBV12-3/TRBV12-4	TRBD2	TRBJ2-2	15	CASSLKRGGFGELFF	TGTGCCAGCAGTTTAAAGCGGGGGGGCTTCGGGGAGCTGTTTTTT
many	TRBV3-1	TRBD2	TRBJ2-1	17	CASSLWGSGRAANEQFF	TGTGCCAGCAGCCTGTGGGGTAGCGGGAGGGCGGCGAATGAGCAGTTCTTC
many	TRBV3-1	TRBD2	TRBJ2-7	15	CASSVSGKRSYEQYF	TGTGCCAGCAGTGTGAGCGGGAAGCGGTCCTACGAGCAGTACTTC